This TCR beta chain came from a study of identical twins. The CDR3 runs to 13 residues. Between the trimmed V and J ends, which lost 2 bases and 7 bases, there was a span of 14 bases. From germline, CDR1 is DFQATT and CDR2 SNEGSKA (reference sequence). Donors were all healthy Caucasians. Findings of the study overall: Weaker excess twin sharing was observed in beta out-of-frame sequences.

About this clonotype itself: As yet, its antigen is unknown.

TCRdb re-analysed the 5' RACE reads in MiXCR, keeping a single row per CDR3 protein. This sample carries 1.5 million to 2 million distinct CDR3 sequences, less than 40% of them seen once, and the ten largest clones take 0.27%. The V and J genes are TRBV20-1 and TRBJ1-2, with D possibly being TRBD1 (6 bases). The sequenced sample was cord blood. The origin of this receptor is a newborn girl in good health. The CDR3 loop reads CSARLGQPPGYTF. In DNA form, the CDR3 reads TGCAGTGCTAGACTAGGACAGCCGCCTGGCTACACCTTC.